This TCR beta chain was recovered during a study of T cells in Graves' hyperthyroidism and ophthalmopathy. The sample holds many counts of this clonotype. V lost 1 base to trimming and J lost 8 bases, with 11 bases between them. CDR3 length equals 13 residues. Amplification yielded TCR beta CDR3 regions, with RNA transcripts as the source. The HTBI set primed first-round TCR CDR3 RT-PCR. TCRdb processed the multiplex PCR reads anew with MiXCR; each CDR3 protein has one entry. Among 200,000 to 250,000 distinct CDR3 sequences listed, about a sixth were seen once. This sequence originates from a woman between 18 and 29 years old with Graves' ophthalmopathy. The chain combines TRBV12-3 or TRBV12-4 with TRBJ1-2, with D uncertain. The material sequenced was blood. The CDR3: CASSLGPPSGYTF. The CDR3 nucleotides are TGTGCCAGCAGTTTAGGACCGCCGTCAGGCTACACCTTC.